The 18 T cell receptor beta chains reported below all come from one sample, sequenced in a study of spatial heterogeneity in lung cancer (dated by TCRdb to the late 2010s). Paper-wide results and their limitations: The number of expanded intratumoral alpha and beta TCRs correlated with the tumor nonsynonymous mutation count.

Preparation of the library involved 5' RACE. The sequencing machine was a NextSeq 500. TCRdb trimmed the raw reads at Q25, called clones with MiXCR and kept productive beta chains. A single entry per CDR3 protein holds the most common genes and DNA from its merged rows. The sample profile shows around 4,900 distinct CDR3 sequences; under 7.5% of them were found once. Roughly a quarter of the sample lies in the top ten. These TCRs are of unknown antigen specificity. The meaning of the sample's time point label: sample taken at primary tumor resection. This specimen was lung tumor tissue, taken at surgery. These receptors all come from a male donor with early-stage non-small cell lung cancer.

This chain uses TRBV21-1 with TRBJ2-3; TRBD1, the D gene given by the table, was not confirmed from the DNA. TRBV21-1 is a pseudogene segment. This CDR3 is built from 13 residues. CDR3 protein: CARDRGSTDTQYF. Here the CDR3 DNA reads TGTGCCAGAGACAGGGGAAGCACAGATACGCAGTATTTT.

This clonotype is medium-sized. The chain employs TRBV27 and TRBJ1-5; unclear D gene. Looked up from germline, CDR1 is MNHEY and CDR2 is SMNVEV (reference sequence). The CDR3 totals 12 residues. V was pared by 3 bases and J by 7 bases, with 7 bases between. The DNA for the CDR3 is TGTGCCAGCAGTTTTTCCGGCCAGCCCCAGCATTTT. It specifies CASSFSGQPQHF.

The sample holds many counts of this clonotype. The J gene is TRBJ2-7, the V gene TRBV7-2, with D uncertain. This CDR3 has 14 amino acids. V was shortened by 2 bases and J by 3 bases, with 11 bases between the two germline ends. The germline CDR1 and CDR2 sequences are SGHTA and FQGNSA. The CDR3 DNA is TGTGCCAGCAGCTTACAACTTCCCAACTACGAGCAGTACTTC. Translation gives CASSLQLPNYEQYF.

This clonotype is labeled as medium-sized. The chain recombines TRBV4-1 with TRBJ1-5; 9 bases match TRBD1. Germline CDR1 and CDR2: MGHRA and YSYEKL. Losses at the gene ends were 0 bases for V and 4 bases for J; bases not matched to a gene: 4. The CDR3 has 16 residues. CDR3 sequence: CASSQEGTGKNQPQHF. Written as DNA, the CDR3 is TGCGCCAGCAGCCAAGAGGGGACAGGGAAAAATCAGCCCCAGCATTTT.

This clonotype ranks as medium-sized. The chain combines TRBV6-4 with TRBJ1-3; D is perhaps TRBD1 (5 bases). V was clipped by 1 base and J by 5 bases, with 9 bases between them. The germline CDR1 and CDR2 sequences are MRHNA and SNTAGT. The CDR3 length is 14 residues. For the CDR3, the DNA is TGTGCCAGCAGTGACTGGGACTGGAGAAACACCATATATTTT. Encoded protein: CASSDWDWRNTIYF.

This clonotype was recorded at least ten times. The rearrangement joins TRBV12-3 or TRBV12-4 to TRBJ2-2; tentatively, D is TRBD1 or TRBD2 (6 bases each). V was cut by 7 bases and J by 2 bases, with 11 bases left in between. This CDR3 has 14 residues. DNA of the CDR3: TGTGCCAGCATACGGGGGCTCAACACCGGGGAGCTGTTTTTT. Translating gives CASIRGLNTGELFF.

By sample share, this clonotype is medium-sized. The chain uses TRBV4-3 and TRBJ2-3; D ambiguous. Trimming removed 0 bases at V and 11 bases at J, with 18 bases between. Germline CDR1 reads LGHNA; CDR2 reads YSLEER. There are 15 residues in the CDR3. Here the CDR3 reads CASSQDRVSIEKQYF. CDR3 sequence (DNA): TGCGCCAGCAGCCAAGACCGGGTTTCAATCGAGAAGCAGTATTTT.

In this sample, this clonotype is medium-sized (0.01 to 0.1%). The rearrangement joins TRBV20-1 to TRBJ2-2; TRBD1 agrees at 9 bases. CDR1 and CDR2 (germline): DFQATT, SNEGSKA (reference sequence). The CDR3 sequence is 14 residues long. The J segment lost 1 base and the V segment lost 5 bases, leaving 2 bases of the junction unmatched. The DNA for the CDR3 is TGCAGTGCTCAGACAGGGGGGAACACCGGGGAGCTGTTTTTT. This sequence encodes CSAQTGGNTGELFF.

The chain joins TRBV3-1 to TRBJ2-1; a weak D match, TRBD2 (6 bases). Germline lookup yields CDR1 LGHDT and CDR2 YNNKEL (reference sequence). This CDR3 is built from 13 residues. Trimming left V 4 bases short and J 7 bases short, with 11 bases between. The CDR3 DNA reads TGTGCCAGCAGCCCGGGACTCTTAAATGAGCAGTTCTTC. It is translated as CASSPGLLNEQFF.

In this sample, this clonotype turned up many times. A clone one base away is much larger, so this may be a read error. The chain combines TRBV7-9 with TRBJ2-1, with 7 positions matching TRBD1. Per the germline V gene, CDR1 is SEHNR and CDR2 is FQNEAQ (reference sequence). CDR3 length equals 16 residues. CDR3 residues: CASSPDRAGRDNEQLF. The CDR3 DNA reads as TGTGCCAGCAGCCCCGACAGGGCAGGCAGGGACAATGAGCAGCTCTTC.

The CDR3 reads CASSFGPMEQYF. In DNA, the CDR3 is TGTGCCAGCAGCTTCGGCCCAATGGAGCAGTACTTC. The V gene is TRBV7-3, the J gene TRBJ2-7; no clear D. The CDR3 is made up of 12 amino acids. Deletions cut 3 bases from V and 7 bases from J, with 10 bases between. The germline V gene encodes CDR1 SGHTA and CDR2 FQGTGA.

This clonotype occurred many times. The gene calls are TRBV5-6 and TRBJ2-7; tentatively, D is TRBD1 or TRBD2 (5 bases each). CDR1 is SGHDT, CDR2 YYEEEE, per germline. The CDR3 is 17 amino acids. Trimming shortened V by 3 bases and J by 7 bases, and 26 bases separated the two germline ends. CDR3 nucleotides: TGTGCCAGCAGCTCCGGGGCGCAGGGATACCAAAAAAGAGAGCAGTACTTC. Translating gives CASSSGAQGYQKREQYF.

There are many counts of this clonotype. The rearrangement uses TRBV5-1 and TRBJ2-5, with 7 positions matching TRBD1. Germline CDR1 SGHRS, CDR2 YFSETQ. The J segment lost 5 bases and the V segment lost 4 bases, leaving 14 bases of the junction unmatched. This CDR3 spans 16 amino acids. The CDR3 bases are TGCGCCAGCAGCCCCACCCCAGGGGGAATGTGGGAGACCCAGTACTTC. Its protein is CASSPTPGGMWETQYF.

In this sample, this clonotype turned up many times. V is TRBV18 and J is TRBJ2-5; D gene ambiguous. CDR1 and CDR2 (germline): KGHSH, LQKENI. Trimming left V 4 bases short and J 2 bases short, with 8 bases between. The CDR3 contains 13 residues. The CDR3 sequence is CASSLRGQETQYF. DNA of the CDR3: TGTGCCAGCTCACTACGCGGACAAGAGACCCAGTACTTC. Full variable domain (remainder filled in from reference TRBV18 and TRBJ2-5): NAGVMQNPRHLVRRRGQEARLRCSPMKGHSHVYWYRQLPEEGLKFMVYLQKENIIDESGMPKERFSAEFPKEGPSILRIQQVVRGDSAAYFCASSLRGQETQYFGPGTRLLVL.

This clonotype is medium-sized (0.01 to 0.1%) by share. The J gene is TRBJ2-2, the V gene TRBV30; D not resolved. The germline V gene encodes CDR1 GTSNPN and CDR2 SVGIG (reference sequence). This CDR3 contains 13 residues. With 4 bases removed from V and 4 bases from J, the gap between germline ends came to 10 bases. CDR3 coding DNA: TGTGCCTGGAAAGGCCTTACCACCGGGGAGCTGTTTTTT. It encodes CAWKGLTTGELFF.

In this sample, this clonotype is medium-sized (0.01 to 0.1%). This chain joins TRBV7-9 and TRBJ2-1; the D is unclear. The CDR3 runs 16 residues. The germline V gene encodes CDR1 SEHNR and CDR2 FQNEAQ (reference sequence). V was pared by 2 bases and J by 0 bases, with 11 bases between. CDR3 protein: CASSLTTQSSYNEQFF. The DNA of the CDR3 is TGTGCCAGCAGCTTAACGACACAGAGCTCCTACAATGAGCAGTTCTTC.

Many counts were recorded for this clonotype. The genes are TRBV27 and TRBJ1-5; no definite D call. The CDR3 length is 13 residues. CDR1 is MNHEY, CDR2 SMNVEV, per germline (reference sequence). Trimming shortened V by 0 bases and J by 9 bases, and 9 bases separated the two germline ends. The CDR3 coding sequence is TGTGCCAGCAGTTTATCCGACCGTGGGCCCCAGCATTTT. The encoded protein is CASSLSDRGPQHF.

By frequency in the sample, this clonotype is medium-sized. V and J are TRBV30 and TRBJ2-7; D not resolved. Germline loops: CDR1 GTSNPN, CDR2 SVGIG (reference sequence). This CDR3 comprises 13 residues. Trimming pared 1 base from V and 7 bases from J, leaving 14 bases between. The CDR3 sequence: CAWSAAKDGEQYF. In DNA form, the CDR3 reads TGTGCCTGGAGTGCGGCAAAGGATGGGGAGCAGTACTTC.